One T cell receptor beta chain is described in this entry. Its specific antigen is unknown. There are no base qualities to consult, and no much larger clone falls within one base. TCRbeta CDR3 regions were amplified from genomic DNA using the immunoSEQ Assay, a bias-controlled multiplex PCR. The study's processing was this. The number of nucleated cells in each sample was estimated from the amplification of reference gene primers within the assay. To quantify the absolute abundance of each unique TCRbeta CDR3 rearrangement, sequence reads were collapsed and filtered. For each sample, productive Simpson clonality was calculated as the square root of Simpson's diversity index over productive rearrangements. The table comes from immuneACCESS by way of TCRdb, which keeps in-frame sequences with V and J called. Part of the clones is missing from these tables; in studies checked, under half for an unresolved V gene and the rest for unknown reasons. V, J and clone size are those of that table, while D and trimming were read from the DNA. The sample table contains just over 650,000 clones; only one count was recorded for about 90% of them. The ten largest clones capture about 0.24% of the sample.

Whole blood was collected in K2EDTA tubes by collaborating institutions according to the institutions' own protocols. For TCRbeta analysis, collaborators shipped samples as frozen whole blood, isolated PBMCs, or DNA extracted from either of those sample types. This entry comes from a study of blood T cell repertoires in COVID-19 (dated by TCRdb to 2018 to 2021). Concerning the study at large: The collaborator samples originated in the United States, Italy and Spain and spanned the acute and convalescent phases of COVID-19. The repertoires were released in a freely available public database meant as a resource for research on the immune response to SARS-CoV-2. Sample metadata almost always included a de-identified subject ID, COVID-19 status, age in years and sex. Samples came from the ongoing ImmuneRACE study (first 160 participants) plus 1,254 subjects from 6 global collaborators. Where available, HLA class I and class II types were obtained from metadata supplied by the sample provider rather than from assay-based typing. Deeply sampled blood TCRbeta repertoires from subjects exposed to, actively infected with, or recovered from COVID-19 were included in the dataset. The material from the prospective study consisted of cDNA or gDNA derived from T cells, B-cell-depleted T cells, or PBMCs.

Here is what the overall study found, with its caveats: Clinical and demographic metadata were provided uncurated, with the amount varying by source and participant.

This receptor was taken from a woman aged 18 to 35 with acute or convalescent COVID-19. Input material: peripheral blood.

The CDR3 is CATSRGPGGQTNEKLFF. The DNA reads TGTGCCACCAGCAGAGGCCCAGGGGGACAGACTAATGAAAAACTGTTTTTT. This receptor chain uses TRBV15 and TRBJ1-4; 7 junctional bases match TRBD1. Ends trimmed: V by 1 base, J by 2 bases; bases unmatched to a gene: 7. Including the terminal cysteine and phenylalanine, the CDR3 comprises 17 residues. Here the CDR3 DNA is all that survives: 51 bases in frame from base 1. Sequences LNHNV (CDR1) and YYDKDF (CDR2) are obtained from the germline V gene (reference sequence).